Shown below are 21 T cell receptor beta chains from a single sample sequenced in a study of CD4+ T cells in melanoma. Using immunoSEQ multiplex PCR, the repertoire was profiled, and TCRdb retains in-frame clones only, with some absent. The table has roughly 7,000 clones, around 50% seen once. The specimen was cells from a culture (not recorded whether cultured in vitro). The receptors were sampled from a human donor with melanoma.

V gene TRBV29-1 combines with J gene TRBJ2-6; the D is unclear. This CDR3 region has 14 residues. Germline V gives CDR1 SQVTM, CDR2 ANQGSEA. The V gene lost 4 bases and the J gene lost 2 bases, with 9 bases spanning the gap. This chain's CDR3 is CSVGAVAGANVLTF. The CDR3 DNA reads TGCAGCGTTGGGGCGGTAGCTGGGGCCAACGTCCTGACTTTC.

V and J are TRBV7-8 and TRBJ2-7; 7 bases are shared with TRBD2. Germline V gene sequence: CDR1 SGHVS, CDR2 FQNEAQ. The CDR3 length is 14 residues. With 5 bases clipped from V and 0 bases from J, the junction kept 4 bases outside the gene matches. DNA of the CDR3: TGTGCCAGCAGCATGAGCGGGGCCTCCTACGAGCAGTACTTC. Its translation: CASSMSGASYEQYF.

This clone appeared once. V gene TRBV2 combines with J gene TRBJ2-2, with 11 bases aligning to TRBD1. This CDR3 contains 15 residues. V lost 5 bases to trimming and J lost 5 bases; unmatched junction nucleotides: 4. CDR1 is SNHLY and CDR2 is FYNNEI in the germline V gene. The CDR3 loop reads CASSYRDRGTGELFF. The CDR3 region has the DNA TGTGCCAGCAGTTACCGGGACAGGGGGACCGGGGAGCTGTTTTTT.

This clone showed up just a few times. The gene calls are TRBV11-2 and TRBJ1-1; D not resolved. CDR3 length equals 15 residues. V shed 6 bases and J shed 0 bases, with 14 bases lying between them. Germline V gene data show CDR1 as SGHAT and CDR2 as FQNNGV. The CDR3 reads CASRSLGGVNTEAFF. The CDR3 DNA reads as TGTGCCAGCAGATCGCTGGGAGGTGTGAACACTGAAGCTTTCTTT.

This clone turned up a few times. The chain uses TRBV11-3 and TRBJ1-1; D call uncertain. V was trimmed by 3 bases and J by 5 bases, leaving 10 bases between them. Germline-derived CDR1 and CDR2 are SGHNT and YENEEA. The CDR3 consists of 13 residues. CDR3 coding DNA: TGTGCCAGCAGCTTTAGATGGGAGACTGAAGCTTTCTTT. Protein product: CASSFRWETEAFF. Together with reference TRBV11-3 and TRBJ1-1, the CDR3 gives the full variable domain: EAGVVQSPRYKIIEKKQPVAFWCNPISGHNTLYWYLQNLGQGPELLIRYENEEAVDDSQLPKDRFSAERLKGVDSTLKIQPAELGDSAVYLCASSFRWETEAFFGQGTRLTVV.

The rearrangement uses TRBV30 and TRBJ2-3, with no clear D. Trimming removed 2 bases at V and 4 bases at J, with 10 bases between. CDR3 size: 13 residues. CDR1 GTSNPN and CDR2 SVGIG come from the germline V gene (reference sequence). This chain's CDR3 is CAWSYTTADTQYF. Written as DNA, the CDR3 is TGTGCCTGGAGTTATACTACCGCAGATACGCAGTATTTT.

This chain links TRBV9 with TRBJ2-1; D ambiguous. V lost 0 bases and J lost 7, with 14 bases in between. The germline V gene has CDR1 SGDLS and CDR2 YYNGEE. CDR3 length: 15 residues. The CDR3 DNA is TGTGCCAGCAGCGTAGCTAGTGGTCCTGGAAATGAGCAGTTCTTC. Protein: CASSVASGPGNEQFF. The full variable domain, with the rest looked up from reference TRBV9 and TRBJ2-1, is DSGVTQTPKHLITATGQRVTLRCSPRSGDLSVYWYQQSLDQGLQFLIQYYNGEERAKGNILERFSAQQFPDLHSELNLSSLELGDSALYFCASSVASGPGNEQFFGPGTRLTVL.

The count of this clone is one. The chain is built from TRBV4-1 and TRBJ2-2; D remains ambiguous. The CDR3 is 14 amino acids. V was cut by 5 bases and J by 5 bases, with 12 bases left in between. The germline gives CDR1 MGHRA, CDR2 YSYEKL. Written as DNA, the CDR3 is TGCGCCAGCAGCTACCCGGACCCTACCGGGGAGCTGTTTTTT. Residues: CASSYPDPTGELFF.

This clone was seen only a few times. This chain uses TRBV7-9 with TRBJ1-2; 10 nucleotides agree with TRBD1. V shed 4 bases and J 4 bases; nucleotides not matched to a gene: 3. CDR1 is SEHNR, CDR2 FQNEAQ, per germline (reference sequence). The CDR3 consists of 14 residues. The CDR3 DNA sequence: TGTGCCAGCAGCTCACGGACAGGGGGCTATGGCTACACCTTC. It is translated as CASSSRTGGYGYTF.

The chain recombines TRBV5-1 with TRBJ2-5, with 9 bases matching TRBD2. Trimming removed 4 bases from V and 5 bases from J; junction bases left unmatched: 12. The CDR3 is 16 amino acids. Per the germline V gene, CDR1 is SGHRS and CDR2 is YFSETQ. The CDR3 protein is CASSRGGRASGETQYF. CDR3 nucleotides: TGCGCCAGCAGCCGCGGCGGGAGGGCCTCGGGGGAGACCCAGTACTTC.

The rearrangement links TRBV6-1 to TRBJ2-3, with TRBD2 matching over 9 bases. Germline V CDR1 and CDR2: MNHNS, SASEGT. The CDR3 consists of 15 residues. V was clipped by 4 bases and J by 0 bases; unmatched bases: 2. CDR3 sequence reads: CASSVSGGSTDTQYF. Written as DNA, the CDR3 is TGTGCCAGCAGTGTTAGCGGGGGTAGCACAGATACGCAGTATTTT.

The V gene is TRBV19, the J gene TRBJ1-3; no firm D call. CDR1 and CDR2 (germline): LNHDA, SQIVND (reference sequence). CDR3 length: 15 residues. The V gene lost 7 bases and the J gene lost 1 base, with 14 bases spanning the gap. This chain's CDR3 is CASTMIAYSGNTIYF. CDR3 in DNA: TGTGCCAGTACCATGATTGCTTATTCTGGAAACACCATATATTTT.

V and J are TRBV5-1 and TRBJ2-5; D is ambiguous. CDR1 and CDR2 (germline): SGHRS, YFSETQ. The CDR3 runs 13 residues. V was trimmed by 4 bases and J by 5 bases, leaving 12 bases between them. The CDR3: CASSRVLWETQYF. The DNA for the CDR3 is TGCGCCAGCAGCAGGGTCCTTTGGGAGACCCAGTACTTC.

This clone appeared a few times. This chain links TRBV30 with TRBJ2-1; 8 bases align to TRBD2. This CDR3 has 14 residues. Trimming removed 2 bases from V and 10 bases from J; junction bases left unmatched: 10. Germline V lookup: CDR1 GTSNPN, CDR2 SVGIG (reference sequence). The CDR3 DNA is TGTGCCTGGAGTAGGAGCGGGGGCCGAGGGGAGCAGTTCTTC. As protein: CAWSRSGGRGEQFF.

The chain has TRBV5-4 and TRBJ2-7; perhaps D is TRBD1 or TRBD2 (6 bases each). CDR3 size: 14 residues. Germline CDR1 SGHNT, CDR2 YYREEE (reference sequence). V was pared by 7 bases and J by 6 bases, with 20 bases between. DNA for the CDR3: TGTGCCAGCCATTCGTTGGCTGGGGGGCGCGAGCAGTACTTC. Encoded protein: CASHSLAGGREQYF.

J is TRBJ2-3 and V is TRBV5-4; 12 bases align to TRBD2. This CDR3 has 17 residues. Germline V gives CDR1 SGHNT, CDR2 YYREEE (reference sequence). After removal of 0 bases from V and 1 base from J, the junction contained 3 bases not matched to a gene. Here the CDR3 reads CASSLAPSGGGTDTQYF. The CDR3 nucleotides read TGTGCCAGCAGCTTGGCTCCTAGCGGGGGGGGCACAGATACGCAGTATTTT.

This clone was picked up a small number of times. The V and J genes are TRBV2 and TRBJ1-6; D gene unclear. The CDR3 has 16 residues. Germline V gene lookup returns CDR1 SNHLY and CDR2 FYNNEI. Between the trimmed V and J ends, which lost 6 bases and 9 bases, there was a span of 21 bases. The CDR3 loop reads CASSVDRAGEGSPLHF. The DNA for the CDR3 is TGTGCCAGCAGCGTGGACCGAGCCGGAGAGGGTTCACCCCTCCACTTT.

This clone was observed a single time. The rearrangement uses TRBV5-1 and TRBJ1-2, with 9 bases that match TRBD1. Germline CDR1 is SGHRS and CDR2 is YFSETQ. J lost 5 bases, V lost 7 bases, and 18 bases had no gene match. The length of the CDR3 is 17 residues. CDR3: CASASTGQGGILYGYTF. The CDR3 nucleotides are TGCGCCAGCGCAAGCACGGGACAGGGAGGGATACTGTATGGCTACACCTTC.

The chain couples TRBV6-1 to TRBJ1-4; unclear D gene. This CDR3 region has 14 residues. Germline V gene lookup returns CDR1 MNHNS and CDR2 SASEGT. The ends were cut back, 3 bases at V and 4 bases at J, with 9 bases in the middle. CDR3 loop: CASSDRIFNEKLFF. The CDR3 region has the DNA TGTGCCAGCAGTGACAGGATTTTTAATGAAAAACTGTTTTTT.

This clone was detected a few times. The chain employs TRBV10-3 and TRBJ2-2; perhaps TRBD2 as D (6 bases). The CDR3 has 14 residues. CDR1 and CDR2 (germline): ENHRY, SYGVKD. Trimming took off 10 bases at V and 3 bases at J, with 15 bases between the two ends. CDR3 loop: CATSHGGYTGELFF. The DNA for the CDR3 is TGTGCCACTAGTCACGGAGGGTACACCGGGGAGCTGTTTTTT.

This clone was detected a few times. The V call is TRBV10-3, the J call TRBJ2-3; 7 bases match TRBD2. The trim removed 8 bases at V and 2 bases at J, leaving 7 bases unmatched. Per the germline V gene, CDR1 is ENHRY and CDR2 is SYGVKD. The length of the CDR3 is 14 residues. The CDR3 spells CAIALADTTDTQYF. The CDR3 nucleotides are TGTGCCATCGCCCTAGCGGATACCACAGATACGCAGTATTTT.